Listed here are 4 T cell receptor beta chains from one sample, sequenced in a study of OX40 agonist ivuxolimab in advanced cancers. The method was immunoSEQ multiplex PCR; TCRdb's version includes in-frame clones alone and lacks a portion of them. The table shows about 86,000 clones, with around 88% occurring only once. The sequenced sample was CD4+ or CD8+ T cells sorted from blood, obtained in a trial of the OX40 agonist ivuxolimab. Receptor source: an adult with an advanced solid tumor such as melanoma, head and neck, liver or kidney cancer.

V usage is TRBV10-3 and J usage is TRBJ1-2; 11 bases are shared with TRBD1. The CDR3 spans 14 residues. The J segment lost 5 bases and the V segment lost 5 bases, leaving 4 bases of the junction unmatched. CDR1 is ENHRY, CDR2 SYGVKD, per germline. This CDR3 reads CAISSGQGGYGYTF. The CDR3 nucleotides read TGTGCCATCAGTTCGGGACAGGGGGGATATGGCTACACCTTC.

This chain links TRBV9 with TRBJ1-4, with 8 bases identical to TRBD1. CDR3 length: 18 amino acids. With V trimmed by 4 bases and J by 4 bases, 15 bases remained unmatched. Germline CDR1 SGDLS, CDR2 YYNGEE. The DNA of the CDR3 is TGTGCCAGCAGCCCAGGGGGCGGGAGCACTTTAATTAATGAAAAACTGTTTTTT. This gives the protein CASSPGGGSTLINEKLFF.

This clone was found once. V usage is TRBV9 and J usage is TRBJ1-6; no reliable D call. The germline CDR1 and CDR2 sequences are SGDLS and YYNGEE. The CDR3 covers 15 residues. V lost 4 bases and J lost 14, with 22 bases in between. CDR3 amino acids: CASSTQMGVSSTLHF. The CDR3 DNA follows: TGTGCCAGCAGCACCCAAATGGGAGTTTCCTCCACCCTCCACTTT.

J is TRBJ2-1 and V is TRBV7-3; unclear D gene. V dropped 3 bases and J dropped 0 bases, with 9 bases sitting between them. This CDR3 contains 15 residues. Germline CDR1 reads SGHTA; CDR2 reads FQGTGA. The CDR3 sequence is CASSFGPSSYNEQFF. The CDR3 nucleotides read TGTGCCAGCAGCTTCGGTCCTAGCTCCTACAATGAGCAGTTCTTC.